A single sample gave rise to the 32 T cell receptor beta chains below, sequenced in a study of blood T cell repertoires in COVID-19. Libraries were prepared by immunoSEQ multiplex PCR; TCRdb keeps only in-frame clonotypes and omits some of them. The sample consists of 240,000 or so clones, roughly 80% of them appearing once. The sample comprised peripheral blood. The receptors here all came from a woman aged 18-29 years with acute or convalescent COVID-19.

The J gene is TRBJ1-1, the V gene TRBV28; 7 positions match TRBD1. After removal of 4 bases from V and 2 bases from J, the junction contained 10 bases not matched to a gene. Germline V gives CDR1 MDHEN, CDR2 SYDVKM. This CDR3 is built from 16 residues. The chain's CDR3 is CASSSPVGTENTEAFF. For the CDR3, the DNA is TGTGCCAGCAGTTCCCCCGTCGGGACAGAAAACACTGAAGCTTTCTTT.

The chain links TRBV3-1 (or the pseudogene TRBV3-2) to TRBJ1-2; 9 nucleotides agree with TRBD1. The trim removed 4 bases at V and 6 bases at J, leaving 6 bases unmatched. The CDR3 runs to 14 residues. Per the germline V gene, CDR1 is LGHDT and CDR2 is YNNKEL (reference sequence). Here the CDR3 reads CASSRTGVQDGYTF. DNA for the CDR3: TGTGCCAGCAGCCGGACAGGGGTTCAGGATGGCTACACCTTC.

In its sample, this clone was seen once. The chain recombines TRBV6-5 with TRBJ1-5; D ambiguous. The CDR3 has 15 amino acids. V was pared by 5 bases and J by 4 bases, with 15 bases between. Germline V CDR1 and CDR2: MNHEY, SVGAGI. The CDR3 sequence: CASSPVGGINQPQHF. The CDR3, as DNA: TGTGCCAGCAGTCCCGTTGGAGGGATTAATCAGCCCCAGCATTTT.

V and J are TRBV27 and TRBJ2-7; TRBD2 aligns across 14 bases. The CDR3 spans 20 residues. Germline loops: CDR1 MNHEY, CDR2 SMNVEV (reference sequence). Trimming removed 4 bases from V and 0 bases from J; junction bases left unmatched: 14. The CDR3 loop reads CASSSLRLAGGPRSSYEQYF. The CDR3 DNA sequence: TGTGCCAGCAGTTCCCTAAGACTAGCGGGAGGGCCCCGGAGCTCCTACGAGCAGTACTTC.

A single count supports this clone. The chain couples TRBV7-9 to TRBJ1-1; weak D call: TRBD1 (5 bases). This CDR3 comprises 13 residues. Germline lookup yields CDR1 SEHNR and CDR2 FQNEAQ (reference sequence). Trimming removed 3 bases from V and 8 bases from J, with 13 bases in between. The CDR3 loop reads CASSLDGHREAFF. Written as DNA, the CDR3 is TGTGCCAGCAGCTTGGATGGACACCGGGAAGCTTTCTTT.

The chain carries TRBV19 and TRBJ2-7; D is unresolved. The germline V and J ends were trimmed by 3 bases and 1 base, with 16 bases remaining between them. CDR1 is LNHDA, CDR2 SQIVND, per germline (reference sequence). The CDR3 contains 16 residues. The chain's CDR3 is CASSIWHKTPSYEQYF. CDR3 in DNA: TGTGCCAGTAGTATTTGGCACAAAACCCCTTCCTACGAGCAGTACTTC.

The CDR3 sequence is CASSLPVADIYGYTF. DNA of the CDR3: TGTGCCAGCAGCTTACCAGTTGCCGACATCTATGGCTACACCTTC. The rearrangement links TRBV7-9 to TRBJ1-2; D call uncertain. From germline, CDR1 is SEHNR and CDR2 FQNEAQ (reference sequence). The CDR3 runs to 15 residues. The V end lost 2 bases, the J end lost 4 bases, and 14 bases lay between the germline ends.

The chain is built from TRBV7-8 and TRBJ2-1, with 9 bases fitting TRBD2. The germline V gene encodes CDR1 SGHVS and CDR2 FQNEAQ. With V trimmed by 5 bases and J by 4 bases, 9 bases remained unmatched. The CDR3 consists of 16 residues. CDR3 DNA sequence: TGTGCCAGCAGCACGAAAAGGACTAGCGCGTACAATGAGCAGTTCTTC. Amino acid sequence: CASSTKRTSAYNEQFF.

The chain joins TRBV19 to TRBJ1-5; D gene unclear. V was clipped by 10 bases and J by 2 bases, with 15 bases between them. Looked up from germline, CDR1 is LNHDA and CDR2 is SQIVND (reference sequence). This CDR3 has 14 residues. The CDR3 DNA reads TGTGCCACCAGTCCTTTTGTTGGCAATCAGCCCCAGCATTTT. It encodes CATSPFVGNQPQHF.

The rearrangement links TRBV4-3 to TRBJ2-7; the match to TRBD1 covers 9 bases. The CDR3 spans 14 residues. The V segment lost 4 bases and the J segment 2 bases; nucleotides outside the gene matches: 3. Germline CDR1 reads LGHNA; CDR2 reads YSLEER. CDR3 protein: CASSLDRGTYEQYF. CDR3 coding DNA: TGCGCCAGCAGCCTAGACAGGGGGACCTACGAGCAGTACTTC.

This clone came up a few times. This rearrangement joins TRBV11-3 to TRBJ2-2; D gene uncertain. This CDR3 is built from 12 residues. With 4 bases removed from V and 6 bases from J, the gap between germline ends came to 6 bases. Germline lookup yields CDR1 SGHNT and CDR2 YENEEA. The CDR3 DNA reads TGTGCCAGCAGCTACTCCGCCGGGGAGCTGTTTTTT. Translation gives CASSYSAGELFF. The full variable domain, its missing parts supplied by reference TRBV11-3 and TRBJ2-2, is EAGVVQSPRYKIIEKKQPVAFWCNPISGHNTLYWYLQNLGQGPELLIRYENEEAVDDSQLPKDRFSAERLKGVDSTLKIQPAELGDSAVYLCASSYSAGELFFGEGSRLTVL.

The J gene is TRBJ2-7, the V gene TRBV4-3; 7 bases match TRBD1. The CDR3 extends over 15 amino acids. J was trimmed by 6 bases and V by 0 bases; bases with no gene match: 8. Germline V gene sequence: CDR1 LGHNA, CDR2 YSLEER. The CDR3 DNA reads TGCGCCAGCAGCCAAGATCAGGCAGGGGGACGCGAGCAGTACTTC. Translated, it gives CASSQDQAGGREQYF.

Only one count was recorded for this clone. The chain recombines TRBV12-5 with TRBJ2-2, with D possibly being TRBD1 (6 bases). The CDR3 runs to 13 residues. Looked up from germline, CDR1 is LGHNT and CDR2 is FRNRAP. Trimming removed 5 bases from V and 6 bases from J, with 10 bases in between. The CDR3 protein is CASGPGQPGELFF. CDR3 DNA: TGTGCTAGTGGTCCTGGACAGCCCGGGGAGCTGTTTTTT.

The J gene is TRBJ2-1, the V gene TRBV10-1; 13 positions match TRBD2. V was clipped by 9 bases and J by 7 bases; unmatched bases: 3. The germline CDR1 and CDR2 sequences are WNHNN and SYGVQD (reference sequence). The CDR3 totals 13 residues. CDR3 nucleotides: TGCGCCAGTGGGACTAGCGGGAAGAATGAGCAGTTCTTC. Its protein is CASGTSGKNEQFF.

The chain carries TRBV5-4 and TRBJ2-3; D is perhaps TRBD1 (6 bases). Germline V gives CDR1 SGHNT, CDR2 YYREEE (reference sequence). The CDR3 extends over 15 amino acids. Trimming removed 1 base at V and 1 base at J, with 10 bases between. CDR3 region: CASSLTGLGTDTQYF. The CDR3 DNA is TGTGCCAGCAGCTTGACAGGGCTCGGCACAGATACGCAGTATTTT.

This CDR3 is CATTGQSNEKLFF. DNA for the CDR3: TGTGCCACCACTGGACAGTCTAATGAAAAACTGTTTTTT. This sequence joins TRBV10-3 and TRBJ1-4; D is possibly TRBD1 (6 bases). The V and J ends lost 10 bases and 3 bases respectively, with 12 bases between them. Germline V CDR1 and CDR2: ENHRY, SYGVKD. This CDR3 has 13 residues.

The chain recombines TRBV6-5 with TRBJ1-3; 8 nucleotides align to TRBD1. Germline-derived CDR1 and CDR2 are MNHEY and SVGAGI. The CDR3 covers 14 residues. With V trimmed by 8 bases and J by 0 bases, 3 bases remained unmatched. CDR3 sequence reads: CASDRGVSGNTIYF. The DNA for the CDR3 is TGTGCCAGCGACAGGGGCGTCTCTGGAAACACCATATATTTT.

The V gene is TRBV7-9, the J gene TRBJ2-1; D possibly corresponds to TRBD2 (6 bases). The germline V and J ends were trimmed by 5 bases and 0 bases, with 14 bases remaining between them. Germline assignment: CDR1 SEHNR and CDR2 FQNEAQ (reference sequence). CDR3 length: 16 residues. CDR3 region: CASSLKLATSYNEQFF. The CDR3 DNA reads as TGTGCCAGCAGCCTAAAACTAGCAACCTCCTACAATGAGCAGTTCTTC.

This sequence joins TRBV24-1 and TRBJ2-1, with TRBD1 identical over 10 bases. After removal of 4 bases from V and 6 bases from J, the junction contained 5 bases not matched to a gene. Germline V CDR1 and CDR2: KGHDR, SFDVKD. This CDR3 has 15 residues. This chain's CDR3 is CATSDLGTGANEQFF. The CDR3 DNA is TGTGCCACCAGTGACCTCGGGACAGGGGCCAATGAGCAGTTCTTC.

This chain joins TRBV6-5 and TRBJ2-7, with D possibly TRBD1 on 6 matching bases. Germline assignment: CDR1 MNHEY and CDR2 SVGAGI. The ends were cut back, 7 bases at V and 1 base at J, with 14 bases in the middle. The CDR3 sequence is 14 residues long. CDR3 nucleotide sequence: TGTGCCAGCACCGGACAGAGGCTTTCCTACGAGCAGTACTTC. It yields the protein CASTGQRLSYEQYF.

The chain recombines TRBV13 with TRBJ2-5, with D unresolved. The V end lost 0 bases, the J end lost 5 bases, and 4 bases lay between the germline ends. The CDR3 extends over 12 amino acids. CDR1 and CDR2 (germline): PRHDT, FYEKMQ (reference sequence). The CDR3 DNA is TGTGCCAGCAGCTTAGGCCGGGAGACCCAGTACTTC. This codes for CASSLGRETQYF.

The chain employs TRBV12-3 or TRBV12-4 and TRBJ2-4; perhaps TRBD2 as D (7 bases). V was cut by 2 bases and J by 10 bases, with 12 bases left in between. This CDR3 contains 13 residues. The CDR3: CASSLRGEGIQYF. CDR3 nucleotides: TGTGCCAGCAGTTTAAGGGGGGAGGGGATTCAGTACTTC.

The chain joins TRBV6-2 or TRBV6-3 to TRBJ2-1; 8 bases are a match to TRBD2. This CDR3 is 19 amino acids long. Germline-derived CDR1 and CDR2 are MNHEY and SVGEGT. V lost 4 bases and J lost 12; bases outside the gene matches: 26. CDR3 DNA: TGTGCCAGCAGTTCCTACACCCCTCAGCGGGAGTACCCACCCTTGACGCAGTTCTTC. Protein: CASSSYTPQREYPPLTQFF.

Only one count was recorded for this clone. The chain combines TRBV21-1 with TRBJ2-2; TRBD2, the D gene given by the table, was not confirmed from the DNA. TRBV21-1 is given as a pseudogene. The CDR3 has 17 residues. CDR3 DNA: TGTGCCAGCAGCAGCGGAGCGCGAGGGACGAACACCGGGGAGCTGTTTTTT. Its translation: CASSSGARGTNTGELFF.

The V gene is TRBV11-3, the J gene TRBJ2-2, with 12 bases fitting TRBD2. The CDR3 contains 15 residues. Germline V lookup: CDR1 SGHNT, CDR2 YENEEA. J was trimmed by 5 bases and V by 5 bases; bases with no gene match: 3. CDR3 in DNA: TGTGCCAGCAGCCCCGGGACTAGCGGGACCGGGGAGCTGTTTTTT. This sequence encodes CASSPGTSGTGELFF.

This chain links TRBV5-8 with TRBJ2-1, with D perhaps matching TRBD2 (5 bases). The V gene's germline CDR1 is SGHTS and CDR2 YDEGEE. The CDR3 covers 14 residues. V was trimmed by 7 bases and J by 3 bases, leaving 14 bases between them. This CDR3 is CASSKGEFYNEQFF. As DNA, the CDR3 is TGTGCCAGCTCCAAGGGAGAGTTCTACAATGAGCAGTTCTTC.

There are a few counts of this clone. The gene calls are TRBV5-1 and TRBJ1-2, with 7 bases that match TRBD1. The junction had 5 bases not matched to a gene; V was cut back by 4 bases and J by 8 bases. The CDR3 is made up of 12 amino acids. CDR1 is SGHRS and CDR2 is YFSETQ in the germline V gene. The CDR3 loop reads CASSAQGDGYTF. CDR3 sequence (DNA): TGCGCCAGCAGCGCCCAGGGGGACGGCTACACCTTC.

The V and J genes are TRBV25-1 and TRBJ2-7, with TRBD1 identical over 7 bases. CDR1 and CDR2 (germline): MGHDK, SYGVNS. V gave up 2 bases and J gave up 5 bases; unmatched junction bases: 3. This CDR3 is 13 amino acids long. CDR3 coding DNA: TGTGCCAGCAGTGAACCCGACAGGGACGAGCAGTACTTC. This encodes CASSEPDRDEQYF.

The rearrangement links TRBV2 to TRBJ2-1; D might be TRBD2 (7 bases). Trimming shortened V by 5 bases and J by 4 bases, and 12 bases separated the two germline ends. Germline V gene lookup returns CDR1 SNHLY and CDR2 FYNNEI. This CDR3 is built from 14 residues. CDR3 sequence: CASSFGGQYNEQFF. The CDR3 region has the DNA TGTGCCAGCAGTTTCGGGGGGCAATACAATGAGCAGTTCTTC.

V and J are TRBV5-1 and TRBJ2-7; TRBD2 matches 9 bases. Trimming took 0 bases from V and 2 from J; bases not matched to a gene: 6. The CDR3 consists of 16 residues. CDR1 and CDR2 (germline): SGHRS, YFSETQ. CDR3 residues: CASSLGLTSGTYEQYF. CDR3 DNA sequence: TGCGCCAGCAGCTTGGGGTTGACTAGCGGTACCTACGAGCAGTACTTC.

In nucleotides, the CDR3 is TGTGCCAGCAGTGAGGGCAGAGCGGAGATGAACACTGAAGCTTTCTTT. Translated: CASSEGRAEMNTEAFF. V and J are TRBV6-4 and TRBJ1-1; D remains ambiguous. The V gene's germline CDR1 is MRHNA and CDR2 SNTAGT. Trimming shortened V by 3 bases and J by 0 bases, and 14 bases separated the two germline ends. This CDR3 contains 16 residues.

The chain combines TRBV5-1 with TRBJ1-2; TRBD1 matches 9 bases. Unmatched junction bases numbered 5, after V lost 0 bases and J lost 2 bases. Germline V gene lookup returns CDR1 SGHRS and CDR2 YFSETQ. This CDR3 contains 16 residues. CDR3 sequence reads: CASSLDPTGGNYGYTF. DNA for the CDR3: TGCGCCAGCAGCTTGGATCCGACAGGGGGGAACTATGGCTACACCTTC.